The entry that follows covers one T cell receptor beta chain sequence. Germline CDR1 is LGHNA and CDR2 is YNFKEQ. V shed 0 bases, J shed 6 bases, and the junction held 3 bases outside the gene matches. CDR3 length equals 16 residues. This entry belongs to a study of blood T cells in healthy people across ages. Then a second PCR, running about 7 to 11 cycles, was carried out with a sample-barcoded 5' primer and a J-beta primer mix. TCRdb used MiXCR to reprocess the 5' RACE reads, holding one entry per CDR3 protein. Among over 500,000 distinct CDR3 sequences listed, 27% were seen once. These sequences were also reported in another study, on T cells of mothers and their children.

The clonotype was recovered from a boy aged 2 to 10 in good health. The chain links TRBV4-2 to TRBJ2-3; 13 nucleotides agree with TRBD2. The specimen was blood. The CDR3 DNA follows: TGTGCCAGCAGCCAAGAGGGACTAGCGGGGTTTGATACGCAGTATTTT. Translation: CASSQEGLAGFDTQYF.